The 19 T cell receptor beta chains in this list originate from one sample, sequenced in a study of CXCR3-negative and CXCR3-positive naive CD8 T cells. Study-level results: Compared with CXCR3-negative naive cells, CXCR3-positive naive cells showed more hydrophobic TRB CDR3s.

Their recognized antigens are unknown. Libraries of TRB cDNA were made by 5' RACE and carried UMIs. One entry per CDR3 protein, without DNA, is what TCRdb gives after re-calling the 5' RACE reads. This table lists 130,000 or so distinct CDR3 sequences. Sequences were obtained from naive CXCR3+ CD8+ T cells from blood. The subset was: CD45RO-CCR7+CD27+CD95- naive CD8+ T cells expressing CXCR3 (TNR3+). These receptors were taken from a human donor in good health. Some clones in this sample may be carry-over from other donors' samples.

J is TRBJ1-4 and V is TRBV7-9. Germline V gene sequence: CDR1 SEHNR, CDR2 FQNEAQ (reference sequence). The CDR3 covers 17 residues. CDR3 sequence: CASSLASVYGTNEKLFF. Full variable domain (missing parts from reference TRBV7-9 and TRBJ1-4): DTGVSQNPRHKITKRGQNVTFRCDPISEHNRLYWYRQTLGQGPEFLTYFQNEAQLEKSRLLSDRFSAERPKGSFSTLEIQRTEQGDSAMYLCASSLASVYGTNEKLFFGSGTQLSVL.

This chain uses TRBV28 with TRBJ1-2. This CDR3 has 15 residues. CDR1 MDHEN and CDR2 SYDVKM come from the germline V gene. CDR3 amino acids: CASSLWAVANYGYTF.

V and J are TRBV2 and TRBJ2-7. Germline V gene data show CDR1 as SNHLY and CDR2 as FYNNEI. CDR3 length: 17 amino acids. The chain's CDR3 is CASSALNAEFRKDEQYF. The entire variable domain, with the rest obtained from reference TRBV2 and TRBJ2-7, is as follows: EPEVTQTPSHQVTQMGQEVILRCVPISNHLYFYWYRQILGQKVEFLVSFYNNEISEKSEIFDDQFSVERPDGSNFTLKIRSTKLEDSAMYFCASSALNAEFRKDEQYFGPGTRLTVT.

V gene TRBV20-1 combines with J gene TRBJ1-4; TCRdb's D call of TRBD1 is untestable without DNA. The germline V gene encodes CDR1 DFQATT and CDR2 SNEGSKA (reference sequence). The CDR3 consists of 14 residues. The CDR3 protein is CSARDLPGTEKLFF.

The rearrangement links TRBV12-3 or TRBV12-4 to TRBJ2-1; the TRBD2 assignment by TCRdb is unverifiable without DNA. The CDR3 sequence is 16 residues long. The CDR3 sequence: CASSSRRLAGNNEQFF.

This chain joins TRBV20-1 and TRBJ1-1. The CDR3 runs to 17 residues. CDR1 DFQATT and CDR2 SNEGSKA come from the germline V gene (reference sequence). CDR3 sequence: CSARVEDLIKVNTEAFF.

The V call is TRBV28, the J call TRBJ1-1; the TCRdb D gene call, TRBD1, has no DNA to confirm it. The CDR3 has 14 residues. Per the germline V gene, CDR1 is MDHEN and CDR2 is SYDVKM. The CDR3 here is CASSPPEANTEAFF.

The chain joins TRBV7-9 to TRBJ2-3; no DNA is available, so the TRBD1 call from TCRdb remains unchecked. Germline V lookup: CDR1 SEHNR, CDR2 FQNEAQ (reference sequence). The CDR3 covers 16 residues. This CDR3 reads CASSSGPGTSTDTQYF.

The genes are TRBV4-1 and TRBJ2-7; as DNA is missing, the TRBD2 call by TCRdb cannot be tested. This CDR3 is 15 amino acids long. Germline V gives CDR1 MGHRA, CDR2 YSYEKL. This CDR3 reads CASSQVTSGAYEQYF.

The gene calls are TRBV11-2 and TRBJ2-1. The CDR3 covers 12 residues. Germline V gene sequence: CDR1 SGHAT, CDR2 FQNNGV. The CDR3 loop is CASRGIIGEQFF.

This rearrangement joins TRBV29-1 to TRBJ2-1. Germline lookup yields CDR1 SQVTM and CDR2 ANQGSEA. CDR3 size: 14 residues. This chain's CDR3 is CSVDDTIAYNEQFF.

This chain uses TRBV7-8 with TRBJ1-2; TCRdb's assignment of TRBD1 cannot be checked, as there is no DNA. The CDR3 length is 15 residues. Germline values: CDR1 SGHVS, CDR2 FQNEAQ. The CDR3 sequence: CASSKRTELDYGYTF.

The V and J genes are TRBV7-6 and TRBJ2-7. CDR3 length: 15 residues. CDR1 SGHVS and CDR2 FNYEAQ come from the germline V gene. CDR3: CASSATGGGSYEQYF.

The chain recombines TRBV5-5 with TRBJ1-1; checking the TCRdb D call of TRBD1 is not possible without DNA. The CDR3 has 13 amino acids. Germline values: CDR1 SGHKS, CDR2 YYEKEE (reference sequence). The CDR3 sequence is CASSLGAKGEAFF. The full variable domain, its missing parts supplied by reference TRBV5-5 and TRBJ1-1, is DAGVTQSPTHLIKTRGQQVTLRCSPISGHKSVSWYQQVLGQGPQFIFQYYEKEERGRGNFPDRFSARQFPNYSSELNVNALLLGDSALYLCASSLGAKGEAFFGQGTRLTVV.

V is TRBV4-1 and J is TRBJ2-6. The CDR3 length is 18 residues. The germline V gene encodes CDR1 MGHRA and CDR2 YSYEKL. CDR3 protein: CASSQVLVLGSGANVLTF.

This chain joins TRBV12-3 or TRBV12-4 and TRBJ2-5; the D call of TRBD2 rests on TCRdb alone, since no DNA is present to check it. CDR3 length equals 16 residues. CDR3 amino acids: CASSSPGTSGEETQYF.

The J gene is TRBJ2-7, the V gene TRBV21-1; the TCRdb call, TRBD2, lacks DNA for checking. TRBV21-1 represents a pseudogene. The CDR3 loop spans 14 amino acids. The CDR3 loop reads CASSGASGVDEQYF.

The rearrangement links TRBV20-1 to TRBJ2-7; TCRdb selects TRBD2, and the lack of DNA leaves this call unchecked. The CDR3 length is 14 residues. Germline assignment: CDR1 DFQATT and CDR2 SNEGSKA (reference sequence). CDR3 residues: CSARDLQGLEEQYF.

The gene calls are TRBV20-1 and TRBJ2-1; the D call of TRBD2 rests on TCRdb alone, since no DNA is present to check it. CDR3 size: 18 residues. CDR1 is DFQATT, CDR2 SNEGSKA, per germline (reference sequence). CDR3 amino acids: CSARDKGGLAYLYNEQFF.